Sequencing of this T cell receptor beta chain was carried out in a study of blood T cell repertoires in COVID-19. V shed 5 bases and J 6 bases; nucleotides not matched to a gene: 8. This CDR3 has 15 residues. Germline V gene sequence: CDR1 MNHEY, CDR2 SVGAGI. Assay used: immunoSEQ multiplex PCR; TCRdb lists only in-frame clones, some missing. Counted here are fewer than 250,000 clones, 88% occurring once; the ten biggest clones make up around 1.1%. Input material: peripheral blood. This TCR derives from a young man with acute or convalescent COVID-19. This chain joins TRBV6-5 and TRBJ1-4; 8 positions match TRBD1. The CDR3 DNA reads TGTGCCAGCAGTACCCCACAGGGGGAGGATGAAAAACTGTTTTTT. It codes for CASSTPQGEDEKLFF.